This T cell receptor beta chain appears in the sequencing data of a study of blood T cell repertoires in COVID-19. The overall study: Samples taken during acute and convalescent COVID-19 were collected in the United States, Italy and Spain. PBMCs, B-cell-depleted T cells, or T cells provided the cDNA or gDNA that made up the material.

Original handling: Amplification with reference gene primers provided the estimates of nucleated cell counts. The repertoire was sequenced with immunoSEQ multiplex PCR; TCRdb's copy has only in-frame clones and lacks some. Clone size and V and J calls were adopted from that table, with D and trimming inferred from the DNA. The repertoire holds 150,000 to 160,000 clones, with 88% as singletons. This CDR3 spans 13 amino acids. The germline V gene has CDR1 SQVTM and CDR2 ANQGSEA. V gave up 6 bases and J gave up 0 bases, with 9 bases separating them. The sample taken for sequencing was peripheral blood. This clonotype was sampled from a woman in her seventies with acute or convalescent COVID-19. This rearrangement joins TRBV29-1 to TRBJ2-1; a possible D gene is TRBD2 (5 bases). The DNA for the CDR3 is TGCAGCGTAGCTGGGAGCTCCTACAATGAGCAGTTCTTC. Protein sequence: CSVAGSSYNEQFF.